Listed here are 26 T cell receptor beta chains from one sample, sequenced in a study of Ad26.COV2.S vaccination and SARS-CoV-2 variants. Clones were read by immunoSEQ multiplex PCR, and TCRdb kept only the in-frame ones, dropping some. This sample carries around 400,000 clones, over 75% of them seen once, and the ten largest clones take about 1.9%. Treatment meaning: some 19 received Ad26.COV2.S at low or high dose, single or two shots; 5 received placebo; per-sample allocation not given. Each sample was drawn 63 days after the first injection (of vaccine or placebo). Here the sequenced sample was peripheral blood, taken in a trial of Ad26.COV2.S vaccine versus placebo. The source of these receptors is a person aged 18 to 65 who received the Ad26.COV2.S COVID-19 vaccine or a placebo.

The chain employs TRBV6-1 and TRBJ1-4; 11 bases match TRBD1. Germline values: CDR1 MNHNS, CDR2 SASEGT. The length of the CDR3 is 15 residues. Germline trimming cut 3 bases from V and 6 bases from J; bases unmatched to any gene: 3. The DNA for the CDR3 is TGTGCCAGCAGTGACGGACAGGGGGCCTATGAAAAACTGTTTTTT. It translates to CASSDGQGAYEKLFF.

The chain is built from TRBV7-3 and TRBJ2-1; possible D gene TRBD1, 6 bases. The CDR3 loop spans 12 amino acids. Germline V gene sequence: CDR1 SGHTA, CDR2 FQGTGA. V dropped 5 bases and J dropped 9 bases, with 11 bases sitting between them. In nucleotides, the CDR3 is TGTGCCAGCAGCCAGGGGAACACTGAGCAGTTCTTC. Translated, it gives CASSQGNTEQFF.

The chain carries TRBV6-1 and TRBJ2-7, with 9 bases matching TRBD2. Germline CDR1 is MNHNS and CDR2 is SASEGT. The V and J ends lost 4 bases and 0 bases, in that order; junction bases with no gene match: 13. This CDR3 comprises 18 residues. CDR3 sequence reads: CASSGPAWELAGSYEQYF. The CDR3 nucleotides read TGTGCCAGCAGTGGACCTGCCTGGGAACTAGCGGGCTCCTACGAGCAGTACTTC.

Written as DNA, the CDR3 is TGTGCCAGCCCCCGGGACAGGGGGCTTGCTTTCTTT. This gives the protein CASPRDRGLAFF. V usage is TRBV2 and J usage is TRBJ1-1; 12 bases agree with TRBD1. The CDR3 runs 12 residues. Germline V gene sequence: CDR1 SNHLY, CDR2 FYNNEI. The ends lost 8 bases at V and 11 bases at J; junction bases unmatched: 6.

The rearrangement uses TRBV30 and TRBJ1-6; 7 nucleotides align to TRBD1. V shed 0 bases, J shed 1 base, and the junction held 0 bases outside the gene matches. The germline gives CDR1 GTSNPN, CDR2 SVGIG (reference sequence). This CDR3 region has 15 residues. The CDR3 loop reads CAWSVQGSYNSPLHF. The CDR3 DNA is TGTGCCTGGAGTGTACAGGGGTCCTATAATTCACCCCTCCACTTT.

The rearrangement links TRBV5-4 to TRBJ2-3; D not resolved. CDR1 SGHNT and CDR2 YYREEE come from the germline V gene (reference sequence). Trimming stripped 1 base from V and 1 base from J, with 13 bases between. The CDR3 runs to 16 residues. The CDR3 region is CASSLRLTTGTDTQYF. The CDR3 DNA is TGTGCCAGCAGCTTGAGGCTGACGACCGGCACAGATACGCAGTATTTT.

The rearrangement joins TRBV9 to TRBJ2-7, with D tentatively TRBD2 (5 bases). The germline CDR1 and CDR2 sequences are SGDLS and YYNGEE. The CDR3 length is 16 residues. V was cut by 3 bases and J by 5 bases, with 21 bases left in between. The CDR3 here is CASSARAQPSLDEQYF. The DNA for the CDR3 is TGTGCCAGCAGCGCGAGGGCCCAACCCTCACTCGACGAGCAGTACTTC. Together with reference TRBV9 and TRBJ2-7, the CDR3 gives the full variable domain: DSGVTQTPKHLITATGQRVTLRCSPRSGDLSVYWYQQSLDQGLQFLIQYYNGEERAKGNILERFSAQQFPDLHSELNLSSLELGDSALYFCASSARAQPSLDEQYFGPGTRLTVT.

The DNA of the CDR3 is TGTGCCAGCAGCCCACGCCAACTCTCTGGAAACACCATATATTTT. This encodes CASSPRQLSGNTIYF. The chain has TRBV9 and TRBJ1-3; no reliable D call. This CDR3 comprises 15 residues. V was clipped by 4 bases and J by 0 bases, with 11 bases between them. Germline V gene sequence: CDR1 SGDLS, CDR2 YYNGEE.

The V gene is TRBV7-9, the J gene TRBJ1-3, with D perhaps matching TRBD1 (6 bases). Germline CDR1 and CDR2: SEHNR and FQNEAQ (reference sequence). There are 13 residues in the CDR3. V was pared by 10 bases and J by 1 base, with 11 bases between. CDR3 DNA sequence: TGTGCCACCCTACAGGGATCTGGAAACACCATATATTTT. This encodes CATLQGSGNTIYF. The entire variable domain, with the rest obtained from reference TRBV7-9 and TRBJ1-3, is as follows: DTGVSQNPRHKITKRGQNVTFRCDPISEHNRLYWYRQTLGQGPEFLTYFQNEAQLEKSRLLSDRFSAERPKGSFSTLEIQRTEQGDSAMYLCATLQGSGNTIYFGEGSWLTVV.

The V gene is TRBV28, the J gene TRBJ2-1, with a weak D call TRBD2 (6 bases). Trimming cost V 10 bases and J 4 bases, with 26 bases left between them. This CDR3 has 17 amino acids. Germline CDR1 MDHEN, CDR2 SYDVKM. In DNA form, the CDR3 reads TGTGCCACCGATACCATCATAACGCGGGGACCATACAATGAGCAGTTCTTC. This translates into CATDTIITRGPYNEQFF.

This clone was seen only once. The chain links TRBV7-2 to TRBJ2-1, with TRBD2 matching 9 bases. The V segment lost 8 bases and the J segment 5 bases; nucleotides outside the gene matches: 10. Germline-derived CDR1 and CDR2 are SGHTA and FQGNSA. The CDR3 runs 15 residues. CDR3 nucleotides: TGTGCCAGCGCAAGGCGGGAGGGTTGGGACAATGAGCAGTTCTTC. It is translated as CASARREGWDNEQFF.

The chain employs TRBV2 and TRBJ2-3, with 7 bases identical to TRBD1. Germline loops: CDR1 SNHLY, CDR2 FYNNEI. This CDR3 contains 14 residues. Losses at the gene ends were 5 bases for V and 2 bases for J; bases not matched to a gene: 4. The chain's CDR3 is CASSQTGSTDTQYF. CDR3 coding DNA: TGTGCCAGCAGTCAGACAGGGTCCACAGATACGCAGTATTTT.

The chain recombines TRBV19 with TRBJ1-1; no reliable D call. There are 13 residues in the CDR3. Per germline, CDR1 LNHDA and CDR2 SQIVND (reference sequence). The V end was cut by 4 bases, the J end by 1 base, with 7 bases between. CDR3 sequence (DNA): TGTGCCAGTAGTAAGGTCCGGAACACTGAAGCTTTCTTT. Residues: CASSKVRNTEAFF.

The CDR3 DNA sequence: TGCGCCAGCAGTGTCTCTGGAAACACCATATATTTT. Its protein product is CASSVSGNTIYF. V usage is TRBV10-2 and J usage is TRBJ1-3; D gene ambiguous. The CDR3 totals 12 residues. Germline CDR1 is WSHSY and CDR2 is SAAADI. The V gene lost 4 bases and the J gene lost 0 bases, with 1 base spanning the gap.

CDR3 sequence (DNA): TGTGCCAGCAGTCTCACTAGCGGGAGCTCCTACAATGAGCAGTTCTTC. Translation gives CASSLTSGSSYNEQFF. The gene calls are TRBV27 and TRBJ2-1; 11 bases map to TRBD2. The CDR3 is made up of 16 amino acids. Unmatched junction bases numbered 3, after V lost 5 bases and J lost 0 bases. The germline CDR1 and CDR2 sequences are MNHEY and SMNVEV (reference sequence).

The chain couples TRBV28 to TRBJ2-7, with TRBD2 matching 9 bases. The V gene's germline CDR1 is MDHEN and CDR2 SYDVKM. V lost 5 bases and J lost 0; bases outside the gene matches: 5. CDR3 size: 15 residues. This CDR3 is CASSAGTSFSYEQYF. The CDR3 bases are TGTGCCAGCAGTGCCGGGACTAGCTTCTCCTACGAGCAGTACTTC.

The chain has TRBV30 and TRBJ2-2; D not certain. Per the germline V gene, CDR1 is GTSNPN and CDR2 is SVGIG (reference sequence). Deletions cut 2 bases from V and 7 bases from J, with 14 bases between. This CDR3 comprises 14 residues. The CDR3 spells CAWSRSKLGGELFF. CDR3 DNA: TGTGCCTGGAGTAGGAGTAAGCTCGGCGGGGAGCTGTTTTTT.

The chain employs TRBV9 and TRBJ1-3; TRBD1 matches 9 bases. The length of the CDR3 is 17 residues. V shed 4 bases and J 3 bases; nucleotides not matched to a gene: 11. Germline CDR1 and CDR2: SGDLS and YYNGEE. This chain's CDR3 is CASSSGTGLRIGNTIYF. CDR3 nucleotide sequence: TGTGCCAGCAGCTCCGGGACAGGGCTCCGGATTGGAAACACCATATATTTT.

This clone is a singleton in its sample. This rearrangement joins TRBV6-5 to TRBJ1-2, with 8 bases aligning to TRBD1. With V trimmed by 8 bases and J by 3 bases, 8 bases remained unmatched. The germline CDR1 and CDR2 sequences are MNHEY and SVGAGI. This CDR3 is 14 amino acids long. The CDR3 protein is CASAGGSLYYGYTF. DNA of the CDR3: TGTGCCAGCGCAGGGGGCTCTCTTTACTATGGCTACACCTTC.

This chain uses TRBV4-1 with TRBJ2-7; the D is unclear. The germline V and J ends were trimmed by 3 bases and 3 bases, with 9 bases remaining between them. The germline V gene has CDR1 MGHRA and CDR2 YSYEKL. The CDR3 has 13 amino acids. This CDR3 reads CASSHAVNYEQYF. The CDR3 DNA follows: TGCGCCAGCAGCCACGCGGTCAACTACGAGCAGTACTTC.

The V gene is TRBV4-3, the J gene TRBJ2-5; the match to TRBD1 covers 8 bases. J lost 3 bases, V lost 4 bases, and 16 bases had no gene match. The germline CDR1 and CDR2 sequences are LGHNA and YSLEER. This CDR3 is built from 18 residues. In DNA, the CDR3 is TGCGCCAGCAGCCGAGGGACAGGACCTTACCTGACGGAAGAGACCCAGTACTTC. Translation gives CASSRGTGPYLTEETQYF.

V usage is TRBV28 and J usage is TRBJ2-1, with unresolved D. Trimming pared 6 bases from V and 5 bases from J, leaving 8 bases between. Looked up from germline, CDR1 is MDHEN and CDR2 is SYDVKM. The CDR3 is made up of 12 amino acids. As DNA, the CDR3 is TGTGCCAGCAGGAGAACAGACAATGAGCAGTTCTTC. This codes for CASRRTDNEQFF.

In DNA, the CDR3 is TGTGCCAGCAGCAACCTTGAATGGGGATCGAACACTGAAGCTTTCTTT. Protein: CASSNLEWGSNTEAFF. The rearrangement uses TRBV7-8 and TRBJ1-1; no definite D call. Trimming cost V 5 bases and J 1 base, with 17 bases left between them. This CDR3 spans 16 amino acids. Germline V gives CDR1 SGHVS, CDR2 FQNEAQ.

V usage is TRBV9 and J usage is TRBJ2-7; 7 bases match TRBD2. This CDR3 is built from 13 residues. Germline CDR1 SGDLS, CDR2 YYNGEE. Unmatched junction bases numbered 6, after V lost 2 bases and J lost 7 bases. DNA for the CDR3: TGTGCCAGCAGCGTTGGACTAGTAGGGGAGCAGTACTTC. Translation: CASSVGLVGEQYF.

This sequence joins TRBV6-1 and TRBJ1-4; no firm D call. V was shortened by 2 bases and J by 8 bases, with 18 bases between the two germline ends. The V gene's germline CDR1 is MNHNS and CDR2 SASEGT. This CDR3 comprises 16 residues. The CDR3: CASSENAAGSGEKLFF. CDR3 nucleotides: TGTGCCAGCAGTGAAAATGCGGCAGGCTCGGGGGAAAAACTGTTTTTT.

The CDR3 spells CASSSSLALAGGSTGELFF. The CDR3 DNA reads TGTGCCAGCAGCTCGTCCCTGGCACTAGCGGGAGGGAGCACCGGGGAGCTGTTTTTT. The chain carries TRBV7-2 and TRBJ2-2; TRBD2 matches at 13 bases. Unmatched junction bases numbered 12, after V lost 4 bases and J lost 4 bases. The length of the CDR3 is 19 residues. The germline CDR1 and CDR2 sequences are SGHTA and FQGNSA.